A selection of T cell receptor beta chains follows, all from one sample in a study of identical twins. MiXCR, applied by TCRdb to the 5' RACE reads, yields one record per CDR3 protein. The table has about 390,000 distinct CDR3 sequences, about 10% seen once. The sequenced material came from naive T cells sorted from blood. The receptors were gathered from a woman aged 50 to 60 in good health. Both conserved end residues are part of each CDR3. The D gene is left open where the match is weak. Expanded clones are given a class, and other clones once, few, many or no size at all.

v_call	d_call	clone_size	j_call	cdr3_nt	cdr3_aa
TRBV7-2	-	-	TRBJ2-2	TGTGCCAGCAGCTTAGTCCCCCTCGGGGAGCTGTTTTTT	CASSLVPLGELFF
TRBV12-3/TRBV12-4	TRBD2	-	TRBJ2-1	TGTGCCAGCAGTCCACAATTGCGGGAGCGGTACAATGAGCAGTTCTTC	CASSPQLRERYNEQFF
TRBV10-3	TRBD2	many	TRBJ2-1	TGTGCCATCACCAAGGGACTAGCGGGAGGGGCCGCATACAATGAGCAGTTCTTC	CAITKGLAGGAAYNEQFF
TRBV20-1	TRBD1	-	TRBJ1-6	TGCAGTGCTGGGACAGGGCTTAATTCACCCCTCCACTTT	CSAGTGLNSPLHF
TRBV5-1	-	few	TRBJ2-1	TGCGCCAGCAGTTTGCGGGCGGGTAGCTCCTACAATGAGCAGTTCTTC	CASSLRAGSSYNEQFF
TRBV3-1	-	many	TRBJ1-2	TGTGCCAGCAGCCAAGTCCCAAACGGGGGCGGCTACACCTTC	CASSQVPNGGGYTF
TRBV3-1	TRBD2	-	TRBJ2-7	TGTGCCAGCAGCCCTAGCGGGAGGCCCGCCTACGAGCAGTACTTC	CASSPSGRPAYEQYF
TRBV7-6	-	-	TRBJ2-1	TGTGCCAGCAGCTTAGCGCTTTGGCGGGACTGGGATGAGCAGTTCTTC	CASSLALWRDWDEQFF
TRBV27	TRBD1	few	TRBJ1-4	TGTGCCAGCCGCGGACAGGGTTATAATGAAAAACTGTTTTTT	CASRGQGYNEKLFF
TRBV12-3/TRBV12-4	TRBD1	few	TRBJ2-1	TGTGCCAGCAGGCCCAGACAGGGGGGGAATGAGCAGTTCTTC	CASRPRQGGNEQFF
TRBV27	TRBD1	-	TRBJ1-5	TGTGCCAGCAGTTTAGGCAGGGGGGCTCAGCCCCAGCATTTT	CASSLGRGAQPQHF
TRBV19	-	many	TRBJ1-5	TGTGCCAGTAGAATGCGGGGTGAGGGCAATCAGCCCCAGCATTTT	CASRMRGEGNQPQHF
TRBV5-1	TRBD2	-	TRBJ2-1	TGCGCCAGCAGCTTGCAATCGCTAGCGGGAATAGGTGAGCAGTTCTTC	CASSLQSLAGIGEQFF
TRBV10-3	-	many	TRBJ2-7	TGTGCCATCAGTGAGCCCCGTTACGAGCAGTACTTC	CAISEPRYEQYF
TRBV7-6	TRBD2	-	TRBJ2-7	TGTGCCAGCAGCCTAGGGGTTGGCGGGAGGTACGAGCAGTACTTC	CASSLGVGGRYEQYF
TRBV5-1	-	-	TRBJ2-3	TGCGCCGGACAGATCGGACGGTCTAGCACAGATACGCAGTATTTT	CAGQIGRSSTDTQYF